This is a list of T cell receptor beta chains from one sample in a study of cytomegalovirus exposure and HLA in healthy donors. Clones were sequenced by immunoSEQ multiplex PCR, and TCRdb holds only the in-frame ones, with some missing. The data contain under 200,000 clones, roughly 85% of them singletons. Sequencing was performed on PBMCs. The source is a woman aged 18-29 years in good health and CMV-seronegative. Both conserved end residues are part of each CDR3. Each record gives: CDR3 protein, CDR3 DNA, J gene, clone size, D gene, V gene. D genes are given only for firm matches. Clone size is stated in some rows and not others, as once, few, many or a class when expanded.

CASSFPGLPYNEQFF | TGTGCCAGCAGTTTCCCGGGACTTCCCTACAATGAGCAGTTCTTC | TRBJ2-1 | . | . | TRBV27
CSACSGAF | TGCAGTGCTTGTTCCGGGGCCTTC | TRBJ1-2 | . | . | TRBV20-1
CASSLRTPYNYGYTF | TGTGCCAGCAGTTTGAGGACTCCATATAACTATGGCTACACCTTC | TRBJ1-2 | . | . | TRBV27
CASSLGGRNSPLHF | TGTGCCAGCAGCTTGGGGGGGCGAAATTCACCCCTCCACTTT | TRBJ1-6 | . | . | TRBV5-4
CASSIGLKASDAEAFF | TGTGCCAGCAGCATCGGACTGAAGGCTTCGGACGCTGAAGCTTTCTTT | TRBJ1-1 | . | . | TRBV11-3
CASSFGTRGDSDTQYF | TGTGCCAGCAGCTTTGGAACTAGAGGGGACTCAGATACGCAGTATTTT | TRBJ2-3 | . | . | TRBV7-9
CASSPRGSGIYEQYF | TGTGCCAGTAGTCCCCGGGGTAGCGGGATCTACGAGCAGTACTTC | TRBJ2-7 | once | TRBD2 | TRBV19
CASSLRDLGTEAFF | TGTGCCAGCAGCCTCCGGGACTTAGGCACTGAAGCTTTCTTT | TRBJ1-1 | . | . | TRBV5-4
CASSYQGARSTEAFF | TGTGCCAGCAGTTATCAGGGGGCGCGAAGCACTGAAGCTTTCTTT | TRBJ1-1 | . | TRBD1 | TRBV6-5
CASSPGVAAPYEQYF | TGTGCCAGCAGTCCCGGGGTAGCGGCACCTTACGAGCAGTACTTC | TRBJ2-7 | . | . | TRBV28
CASSRGSTNEKLFF | TGCGCCAGCAGCCGAGGCTCAACTAATGAAAAACTGTTTTTT | TRBJ1-4 | . | . | TRBV5-1
CASSPSGLGGTYEQYF | TGTGCCAGCTCTCCCTCGGGACTGGGCGGGACCTACGAGCAGTACTTC | TRBJ2-7 | . | . | TRBV18
CASIHRGMNTEAFF | TGTGCCAGCATCCACAGGGGTATGAACACTGAAGCTTTCTTT | TRBJ1-1 | . | TRBD1 | TRBV5-5
CASSDWGTVYGYTF | TGTGCCAGCAGTGATTGGGGGACAGTCTATGGCTACACCTTC | TRBJ1-2 | . | TRBD1 | TRBV6-1
CASSSNNRDLNTEAFF | TGTGCCAGCAGCTCCAATAACAGGGATCTTAACACTGAAGCTTTCTTT | TRBJ1-1 | . | . | TRBV7-6
CASTTSGRAYNEQFF | TGTGCCAGTACCACTAGCGGGAGGGCCTACAATGAGCAGTTCTTC | TRBJ2-1 | few | TRBD2 | TRBV19
CASSLLGQADSGANVLTF | TGCGCCAGCAGCTTGTTAGGACAGGCCGACTCTGGGGCCAACGTCCTGACTTTC | TRBJ2-6 | few | TRBD1 | TRBV5-1
CASSDSGTGSWNEQFF | TGTGCCAGCAGTGACTCTGGGACAGGGTCATGGAATGAGCAGTTCTTC | TRBJ2-1 | . | TRBD1 | TRBV6-4
CSSSLAEGSGETQYF | TGTTCCAGCAGCTTAGCCGAAGGGTCGGGGGAGACCCAGTACTTC | TRBJ2-5 | . | . | TRBV7-9
CASSLGVWAGGRAYEQYF | TGCGCCAGCAGCTTGGGGGTTTGGGCAGGGGGCAGGGCATACGAGCAGTACTTC | TRBJ2-7 | . | TRBD1 | TRBV5-1
CASSLTRDSGANVLTF | TGTGCCAGCAGCTTAACGCGGGACTCTGGGGCCAACGTCCTGACTTTC | TRBJ2-6 | . | . | TRBV7-2
CASSQGTSGPYNEQFF | TGTGCCAGCAGCCAGGGGACTAGCGGACCCTACAATGAGCAGTTCTTC | TRBJ2-1 | . | TRBD2 | TRBV7-9
CASSPLGAPYNEQFF | TGTGCCAGCAGCCCCCTTGGGGCTCCATACAATGAGCAGTTCTTC | TRBJ2-1 | . | . | TRBV7-2
CASSLSGPYEQYF | TGTGCCAGCAGTTTATCGGGGCCCTACGAGCAGTACTTC | TRBJ2-7 | . | . | TRBV27
CASSQDSRGGETQYF | TGTGCCAGCAGCCAAGATAGCAGGGGTGGCGAGACCCAGTACTTC | TRBJ2-5 | . | . | TRBV4-2
CASSPLEPKGVDTQYF | TGTGCCAGCAGCCCCCTCGAACCTAAAGGGGTGGATACGCAGTATTTT | TRBJ2-3 | . | . | TRBV7-2
CASSGGDVLLMGYTF | TGTGCCAGCAGCGGGGGGGACGTACTCCTTATGGGCTACACCTTC | TRBJ1-2 | . | . | TRBV9
CASSSVAGGNTDTQYF | TGTGCCAGCAGCTCCGTAGCGGGAGGTAACACAGATACGCAGTATTTT | TRBJ2-3 | . | TRBD2 | TRBV7-9
CASSIGTYSYNEQFF | TGTGCCAGCAGCATCGGGACTTACTCCTACAATGAGCAGTTCTTC | TRBJ2-1 | . | . | TRBV7-8
CASSFPREYRETQYF | TGTGCCAGCAGCTTCCCCCGGGAGTATCGAGAGACCCAGTACTTC | TRBJ2-5 | . | . | TRBV11-2
CASSPNPGELFF | TGTGCCAGCAGTCCTAACCCCGGGGAGCTGTTTTTT | TRBJ2-2 | . | . | TRBV27
CASSIAGVTNEQFF | TGTGCCAGTAGTATCGCAGGGGTAACTAATGAGCAGTTCTTC | TRBJ2-1 | . | . | TRBV19
CASSREDRVGYGYTF | TGTGCCAGCAGTCGTGAGGACAGGGTAGGGTATGGCTACACCTTC | TRBJ1-2 | few | TRBD1 | TRBV28
CASSLTGGTDTQYF | TGTGCCAGCTCACTCACAGGGGGCACAGATACGCAGTATTTT | TRBJ2-3 | . | TRBD1 | TRBV18
CASRRTGYEQYF | TGTGCCAGCAGGCGGACAGGCTACGAGCAGTACTTC | TRBJ2-7 | . | TRBD1 | TRBV27
CASSLRSENQPQHF | TGTGCCAGCAGTTTACGCAGTGAAAATCAGCCCCAGCATTTT | TRBJ1-5 | . | . | TRBV27
CASSLQLGRANEQFF | TGTGCCAGCAGCTTACAACTAGGGAGGGCCAATGAGCAGTTCTTC | TRBJ2-1 | . | TRBD2 | TRBV13
CASSLAGGNTEAFF | TGCGCCAGCAGCTTGGCGGGGGGGAACACTGAAGCTTTCTTT | TRBJ1-1 | . | . | TRBV5-1
CASSLVGYGYTF | TGTGCCAGCAGCTTAGTCGGCTATGGCTACACCTTC | TRBJ1-2 | . | . | TRBV7-9
CASSPPWGRDNEQFF | TGTGCCAGCAGCCCCCCCTGGGGGAGGGACAATGAGCAGTTCTTC | TRBJ2-1 | . | TRBD2 | TRBV9
CASSEDRGLGTQYF | TGTGCCAGCAGTGAAGACAGGGGCTTAGGGACCCAGTACTTC | TRBJ2-5 | . | TRBD1 | TRBV6-1
CSSSLAMGEGRYEQYF | TGTTCCAGCAGCTTAGCGATGGGGGAGGGCCGCTACGAGCAGTACTTC | TRBJ2-7 | . | TRBD2 | TRBV7-9
CASSLGQGNEKLFF | TGTGCCAGCTCACTGGGACAGGGAAATGAAAAACTGTTTTTT | TRBJ1-4 | . | TRBD1 | TRBV18
CASSVGSGPDEQYF | TGTGCCAGTAGTGTCGGTAGCGGGCCGGACGAGCAGTACTTC | TRBJ2-7 | . | TRBD2 | TRBV19
CASSQESRGGTEAFF | TGCGCCAGCAGCCAAGAATCCAGGGGCGGGACTGAAGCTTTCTTT | TRBJ1-1 | few | . | TRBV4-3
CASRGGQGEKSGANVLTF | TGTGCCAGTAGGGGGGGACAGGGGGAAAAGTCTGGGGCCAACGTCCTGACTTTC | TRBJ2-6 | . | TRBD1 | TRBV19
CASSSYRGGQPQHF | TGTGCCAGCAGCTCTTACAGGGGAGGTCAGCCCCAGCATTTT | TRBJ1-5 | . | TRBD1 | TRBV13
CASSLGLAVNTGELFF | TGTGCCAGCAGCTTAGGGCTAGCAGTGAACACCGGGGAGCTGTTTTTT | TRBJ2-2 | . | . | TRBV7-2
CASSQSSGRAMETQYF | TGCGCCAGCAGCCAGTCTAGCGGGAGGGCTATGGAGACCCAGTACTTC | TRBJ2-5 | . | TRBD2 | TRBV4-3
CASSYGRGSNQPQHF | TGTGCCAGCAGTTACGGAAGGGGCAGCAATCAGCCCCAGCATTTT | TRBJ1-5 | . | . | TRBV6-6
CASSTTGTGPSSYEQYF | TGTGCCAGTAGTACAACCGGGACAGGGCCTAGCTCCTACGAGCAGTACTTC | TRBJ2-7 | . | TRBD1 | TRBV19
CASTEMTNTGELFF | TGCGCCAGCACCGAGATGACGAACACCGGGGAGCTGTTTTTT | TRBJ2-2 | . | . | TRBV5-1
CASRAFTTEAFF | TGCGCCAGCAGAGCCTTCACCACTGAAGCTTTCTTT | TRBJ1-1 | few | . | TRBV10-2
CASSLDRLAGYTGELFF | TGTGCCAGCAGCTTAGATAGACTAGCGGGATACACCGGGGAGCTGTTTTTT | TRBJ2-2 | . | TRBD2 | TRBV11-2